This entry describes one T cell receptor (beta chain). Generated by immunoSEQ multiplex PCR, the TCRdb table keeps only in-frame clones and is missing some. This sample has about 670,000 clones; 70% to 90% occur once, and the top ten carry 0.2% to 0.3%. V gave up 3 bases and J gave up 10 bases, with 16 bases separating them. The germline CDR1 and CDR2 sequences are SGHTA and FQGNSA. The CDR3 is 15 residues long. The data were taken from a study of blood T cell repertoires in COVID-19. Study-wide context: Spain, Italy and the United States supplied samples that represented acute and convalescent COVID-19.

J is TRBJ1-6 and V is TRBV7-2; maybe TRBD1 (5 bases). This TCR was sampled from a woman aged 18-29 years with acute or convalescent COVID-19. Sequences were obtained from peripheral blood. CDR3 coding DNA: TGTGCCAGCAGCTTTGGTCTGGACAAGATCTCACCCCTCCACTTT. As protein: CASSFGLDKISPLHF.